These T cell receptor beta chains were read from a single sample in a study of Graves' ophthalmopathy and Graves' hyperthyroidism. MiXCR, run by TCRdb on the multiplex PCR reads, gives a single entry per CDR3 protein. The table has some 400,000 distinct CDR3 sequences, around 16% seen once. Sequencing input: peripheral blood. These receptors were collected from a young woman with Graves' ophthalmopathy. CDR3s include the opening cysteine and the closing phenylalanine or tryptophan. The D gene is left open where the match is weak. Size is omitted from some rows. Given values are once, few, many or a class for expanded clones.

>TRBD1|few|TRBV6-1|TRBJ1-2
TGTGCCAGCAGGGCAGGGGGGGAAAACTATGGCTACACCTTC
CASRAGGENYGYTF
>.|.|TRBV6-1|TRBJ1-6
TGTGCCAGCAGTGAAGAACCCCAGCACCCGGATCGATATAATTCACCCCTCCACTTT
CASSEEPQHPDRYNSPLHF
>.|many|TRBV28|TRBJ2-2
TGTGCCAGCAGTTTAGGGGGAGTAGCCGGGGAGCTGTTTTTT
CASSLGGVAGELFF
>.|.|TRBV6-2/TRBV6-3|TRBJ2-7
TGTGCCAGCAGGACCCGCATACCCTACGAGCAGTACTTC
CASRTRIPYEQYF
>TRBD1|many|TRBV7-2|TRBJ1-2
TGTGCCAGCAGCTTAAGGGGACAGGGGGCGAATGGCTACACCTTC
CASSLRGQGANGYTF
>.|.|TRBV19|TRBJ1-5
TGTGCCAGTAGTTCAACAGGGCATCAGCCCCAGCATTTT
CASSSTGHQPQHF
>TRBD2|many|TRBV29-1|TRBJ2-4
TGCAGCGTTAGCGGGGGGGCAAATACTCAGTACTTC
CSVSGGANTQYF
>.|many|TRBV6-2/TRBV6-3|TRBJ1-5
TGTGCCAGCAGTTACGGGGCAGACAATCAGCCCCAGCATTTT
CASSYGADNQPQHF
>.|many|TRBV29-1|TRBJ2-7
TGCAGCGCCAGGGACAAACCAACCGGGGAGCAGTACTTC
CSARDKPTGEQYF
>.|many|TRBV7-2|TRBJ2-5
TGTGCCAGCAGCTTAGCGGGCAAGACAAACCAAGAGACCCAGTACTTC
CASSLAGKTNQETQYF
>.|.|TRBV6-1|TRBJ1-1
TGTGCCAGCAGTGAATGGGATCAAGCTTTCTTT
CASSEWDQAFF
>TRBD1|many|TRBV7-2|TRBJ2-7
TGTGCCAGCTCCCGGACAGGCCCCTACGAGCAGTACTTC
CASSRTGPYEQYF
>.|many|TRBV5-1|TRBJ2-2
TGCGTCAGCAGCTTGGCCCCGGAGGTACAGAACACCGGGGAGCTGTTTTTT
CVSSLAPEVQNTGELFF
>.|many|TRBV6-2/TRBV6-3|TRBJ1-1
TGTGCCAGCAGTCCGACAGGCCCGACTGGAGCTTTCTTT
CASSPTGPTGAFF
>.|many|TRBV28|TRBJ2-7
TGTGCCAGCAGTCAGTTACGGGGGCAGGGGAACTACGAGCAGTACTTC
CASSQLRGQGNYEQYF